Listed below are T cell receptor beta chains from one sample, sequenced in a study of OX40 agonist ivuxolimab in advanced cancers. Measured with immunoSEQ multiplex PCR; TCRdb has only the in-frame clones, and not every one. This sample carries approximately 82,000 clones, roughly 85% of them seen once, and the ten largest clones take less than 2.5%. The material was CD4+ or CD8+ T cells sorted from blood, obtained in a trial of the OX40 agonist ivuxolimab. Receptors originate from an adult with an advanced solid tumor such as melanoma, head and neck, liver or kidney cancer. CDR3s leave out the opening cysteine and the closing phenylalanine or tryptophan.

j_call v_call cdr3_aa
TRBJ2-7 TRBV28 ASRRQGTYEQY
TRBJ1-6 TRBV11-3 ASTVRPEGGSPLH
TRBJ1-3 TRBV29-1 SATRDSGNTIY
TRBJ1-1 TRBV28 ASSFRSFRGVPIEAF
TRBJ2-5 TRBV6-5 ASSSRRGEETQY
TRBJ2-7 TRBV12-1 ASPSSGEQY
TRBJ2-3 TRBV11-3 ASSPGTSVPDTQY
TRBJ2-4 TRBV4-1 ASSQPLAGLAKNIQY
TRBJ2-2 TRBV11-2 ASSSWGQHTGELF
TRBJ2-2 TRBV7-3 ASSLQQADTGELF
TRBJ2-2 TRBV27 ASSLVWTGGYTGELF
TRBJ1-4 TRBV7-9 ASSPPRGHGGEKLF
TRBJ1-1 TRBV5-1 ASSLGDTEAF
TRBJ2-1 TRBV29-1 SAGASGGNEQF
TRBJ1-2 TRBV5-1 ASSLSVSGGNYGYT
TRBJ2-7 TRBV7-2 ASSLGSGGGEQY
TRBJ2-4 TRBV10-3 AISESEGGLAKNIQY
TRBJ1-5 TRBV11-2 ASSPAGGPNQPQH
TRBJ1-5 TRBV2 ASSVGGNQPQH
TRBJ2-7 TRBV5-1 ASSLEGQGSEQY
TRBJ1-4 TRBV5-1 ASSPGQVAEKLF
TRBJ2-2 TRBV7-3 ASSLKQGPANTGELF
TRBJ1-1 TRBV19 ASSTGDRFYAF
TRBJ1-1 TRBV4-1 ASRHLGWNTEAF
TRBJ1-4 TRBV11-2 ASSLALGAGEKLF
TRBJ1-2 TRBV19 ASSIALDRGYGYT
TRBJ1-2 TRBV2 ASSAAGAGGGYT
TRBJ2-7 TRBV29-1 SVGFQGGNEQY
TRBJ1-4 TRBV13 ASSKRLGQGLTNEKLF
TRBJ1-1 TRBV18 ASSPSGDNTEAF
TRBJ2-6 TRBV9 ASSPRGGWLSGANVLT
TRBJ1-6 TRBV19 ASSILPYTTGYTLH
TRBJ1-1 TRBV27 ASSSSGLFRSEAF
TRBJ2-7 TRBV7-2 ASSLEGGTRRQY
TRBJ2-3 TRBV5-1 ASSQELAGGRDTQY
TRBJ2-3 TRBV5-1 ASSLFPGFEAWY
TRBJ1-2 TRBV18 ASSPPTGDGYT
TRBJ2-1 TRBV11-2 ASSWGSRRGEQF
TRBJ2-5 TRBV20-1 SAFRGETQY
TRBJ1-4 TRBV4-3 ASSQGRQGLGANEKLF
TRBJ1-1 TRBV9 ASSVAPLDTEAF
TRBJ2-3 TRBV28 ASSLVRFTQY
TRBJ2-1 TRBV5-1 ASCTGLRADEQF
TRBJ2-5 TRBV6-5 ASSYRQGRGETQY
TRBJ2-2 TRBV7-8 ASSLRSRGTGELF
TRBJ2-7 TRBV18 ASSPSGGLYEQY
TRBJ1-2 TRBV4-1 ASSLSGSYGYT
TRBJ2-1 TRBV19 ASSSISGYNEQF
TRBJ2-3 TRBV4-2 ASSQGTGEGTDTQY
TRBJ2-2 TRBV6-6 ASSSQTGVVTGELF
TRBJ2-5 TRBV27 ASSLTTGTQETQY
TRBJ2-3 TRBV7-9 ASSHGAAGARGGTDTQY
TRBJ1-4 TRBV18 ASSPSGVSEKLF
TRBJ2-7 TRBV19 ASSSHGSRQY
TRBJ1-1 TRBV15 ATLQDRGRESEAF